This T cell receptor beta chain stems from a study of long-term antiretroviral therapy in people with HIV. Study results and caveats: Collection of the blood took place between about 2004 and 2017. The ART regimens in use then may have been less effective than current ones.

Remarks on this clone: Its cognate antigen is unknown.

It was version v3.0 of the immunoSEQ assay that was run at survey level. In sequencing, about 40,000-50,000 T-cell genomes per sample were targeted. The assay was immunoSEQ multiplex PCR, and TCRdb's table has in-frame clones only and misses some. The table has about 23,000 clones, 75% to 90% seen once. The V and J ends lost 4 bases and 1 base, in that order; junction bases with no gene match: 1. The CDR3 contains 13 residues. CDR1 and CDR2 from the germline V gene are SQVTM and ANQGSEA. DNA was extracted from approximately 1-10 million thawed cryopreserved PBMC. The chain recombines TRBV29-1 with TRBJ2-1, with TRBD2 matching over 7 bases. Sequenced here: unsorted PBMCs, sampled approximately 4.5 years after starting antiretroviral therapy. This TCR was recovered from a man aged 25-45 years with HIV. The CDR3 DNA reads as TGCAGCGTTGGGGGGGGGTCCTACAATGAGCAGTTCTTC. It encodes CSVGGGSYNEQFF.